What follows are 7 T cell receptor beta chains derived from one specimen sequenced in a study of blood T cells in healthy people across ages. For the second PCR, which ran for about 6 to 11 cycles, a sample-barcoded 5' primer and a J-beta primer mix were used. TCRdb re-called the 5' RACE reads through MiXCR, storing one row per CDR3 protein. The sample lists about 670,000 distinct CDR3 sequences, 52% occurring once. Material for sequencing was blood. The receptors stem from an elderly woman in good health.

The chain has TRBV28 and TRBJ1-5; D unclear. The CDR3 length is 13 residues. Trimming stripped 6 bases from V and 4 bases from J, with 10 bases between. Germline V gene lookup returns CDR1 MDHEN and CDR2 SYDVKM. The CDR3 sequence is CASSRFLNQPQHF. In DNA form, the CDR3 reads TGTGCCAGCAGCCGCTTCCTGAATCAGCCCCAGCATTTT.

Notes on this clonotype: This sequence may be a read error, since a much larger clone differs from it by one base. The chain has TRBV2 and TRBJ2-1; 7 bases fit TRBD1. Judging by the DNA end, TRBJ2-7 fits better; the J call may be wrong. The CDR3 contains 14 residues. Germline CDR1 SNHLY, CDR2 FYNNEI. The CDR3 here is CASSDRGIYNEQYF. Written as DNA, the CDR3 is TGTGCCAGCAGTGACAGGGGGATCTACAATGAGCAGTACTTC.

This clonotype was seen a few times. For the CDR3, the DNA is TGTGCCAGCAGACAGGGAAGTACTGAAGCTTTCTTT. This sequence encodes CASRQGSTEAFF. The genes are TRBV28 and TRBJ1-1, with a tentative D call TRBD1 (6 bases). The V end lost 6 bases, the J end lost 5 bases, and 10 bases lay between the germline ends. Looked up from germline, CDR1 is MDHEN and CDR2 is SYDVKM. The CDR3 is 12 residues long.

The chain couples TRBV29-1 to TRBJ2-5; possible D gene TRBD2, 5 bases. Germline CDR1 and CDR2: SQVTM and ANQGSEA. Trimming took 8 bases from V and 11 from J, leaving 18 bases between them. CDR3 length equals 11 residues. In nucleotides, the CDR3 is TGCAGCCCGACTAAGGGAAATGAGCAGTACTTC. Its protein is CSPTKGNEQYF.

The rearrangement joins TRBV15 to TRBJ2-3; 7 bases match TRBD2. Trimming cost V 5 bases and J 14 bases; bases outside gene matches: 13. CDR3 length equals 13 residues. Germline CDR1 is LNHNV and CDR2 is YYDKDF (reference sequence). For the CDR3, the DNA is TGTGCCACCAGCGCGGGAGTACACAGATGCGCGTATTTT. It yields the protein CATSAGVHRCAYF.

Of note for this clonotype: The junction does not match germline at one end; this may be a read error. The chain's CDR3 is CAWSVLWQGYEQYF. CDR3 nucleotides: TGTGCCTGGAGTGTACTTTGGCAGGGCTACGAGCAGTACTTT. The chain joins TRBV30 to TRBJ2-7; perhaps TRBD1 as D (5 bases). CDR3 size: 14 residues. The germline gives CDR1 GTSNPN, CDR2 SVGIG (reference sequence).

In regard to this clonotype: The junction departs from germline at one end; a sequencing error may be responsible. The rearrangement joins TRBV6-2 or TRBV6-3 to TRBJ2-3; D unresolved. This CDR3 has 15 amino acids. The germline CDR1 and CDR2 sequences are MNHEY and SVGEGT. This chain's CDR3 is CASRPVGKPTDAQYF. CDR3 sequence (DNA): TGTGCCAGCAGGCCCGTTGGTAAACCCACAGATGCGCAGTATTTT.